The 31 T cell receptor beta chains given below trace back to one sample, sequenced in a study of identical twins. From the 5' RACE reads, TCRdb called clonotypes with MiXCR, one entry per CDR3 protein. The data contain about 1.7 million distinct CDR3 sequences, under 35% of them singletons. Sequencing input: cord blood. These receptors were collected from a newborn girl in good health.

The genes are TRBV21-1 and TRBJ1-4; the listed D gene, TRBD1, was not tested against the DNA. TRBV21-1 is described as a pseudogene. The CDR3 loop spans 16 amino acids. This CDR3 is CASKGQGARTNEKLFF. DNA of the CDR3: TGTGCCAGCAAGGGACAGGGGGCGAGGACTAATGAAAAACTGTTTTTT.

This clonotype was recorded many times. The J gene is TRBJ2-3, the V gene TRBV28, with 8 bases matching TRBD2. Germline lookup yields CDR1 MDHEN and CDR2 SYDVKM. After removal of 2 bases from V and 3 bases from J, the junction contained 10 bases not matched to a gene. This CDR3 has 17 amino acids. Written as DNA, the CDR3 is TGTGCCAGCAGTTTAAGGATCGGCGGGAGGTTGACAGATACGCAGTATTTT. Translation gives CASSLRIGGRLTDTQYF.

The chain joins TRBV4-1 to TRBJ2-7; D perhaps matches TRBD2 (6 bases). The V and J ends lost 1 base and 0 bases respectively, with 16 bases between them. The CDR3 extends over 17 amino acids. Per germline, CDR1 MGHRA and CDR2 YSYEKL. The CDR3 bases are TGCGCCAGCAGCCAAGGGAGGGCGGGGATCTTCTCCTACGAGCAGTACTTC. Residues: CASSQGRAGIFSYEQYF.

This clonotype was counted once. The J gene is TRBJ1-6, the V gene TRBV12-3 or TRBV12-4; 7 nucleotides match TRBD1. Trimming removed 8 bases from V and 4 bases from J; junction bases left unmatched: 5. The CDR3 length is 14 residues. DNA of the CDR3: TGTGCCAGCGCCCTACAGGGGTATAATTCACCCCTCCACTTT. It translates to CASALQGYNSPLHF.

This clonotype was detected a few times. The chain employs TRBV5-1 and TRBJ2-7; 7 nucleotides align to TRBD1. V was clipped by 2 bases and J by 6 bases; unmatched bases: 5. Germline CDR1 SGHRS, CDR2 YFSETQ. The CDR3 spans 13 residues. CDR3 nucleotide sequence: TGCGCCAGCAGCTTAAGACAGGGTTCCGAGCAGTACTTC. Translating gives CASSLRQGSEQYF.

This chain links TRBV20-1 with TRBJ1-6; D gene ambiguous. Trimming took off 3 bases at V and 9 bases at J, with 12 bases between the two ends. The CDR3 covers 13 residues. Germline lookup yields CDR1 DFQATT and CDR2 SNEGSKA (reference sequence). CDR3 coding DNA: TGCAGTGCTAGCGCATTCCACGGTTCACCCCTCCACTTT. It codes for CSASAFHGSPLHF.

This clonotype showed up just a few times. The rearrangement links TRBV5-1 to TRBJ2-7; D is possibly TRBD2 (6 bases). The end of the DNA fits TRBJ2-5 better, so the J call may be wrong. Germline loops: CDR1 SGHRS, CDR2 YFSETQ. CDR3 length: 14 amino acids. The CDR3 loop reads CASSLASGLETQYF. The CDR3 nucleotides are TGCGCCAGCAGCTTGGCAAGCGGGCTGGAGACCCAGTACTTC.

This clonotype was observed a single time. The chain couples TRBV20-1 to TRBJ2-2; D is undetermined. Trimming took off 2 bases at V and 1 base at J, with 5 bases between the two ends. The CDR3 is 13 amino acids. Germline V lookup: CDR1 DFQATT, CDR2 SNEGSKA (reference sequence). Written as DNA, the CDR3 is TGCAGTGCTAGACCAGAGAACACCGGGGAGCTGTTTTTT. It specifies CSARPENTGELFF.

The V and J genes are TRBV11-2 and TRBJ1-2; 8 bases line up with TRBD1. The CDR3 length is 15 residues. V lost 6 bases and J lost 6; bases outside the gene matches: 12. CDR1 and CDR2 from the germline V gene are SGHAT and FQNNGV. The CDR3 DNA follows: TGTGCCAGCAGGCGAATAGGACAGGGAGGGAATGGCTACACCTTC. Translation gives CASRRIGQGGNGYTF.

V and J are TRBV2 and TRBJ2-5; weak D call: TRBD2 (5 bases). CDR1 and CDR2 (germline): SNHLY, FYNNEI. V dropped 5 bases and J dropped 5 bases, with 12 bases sitting between them. The CDR3 has 13 amino acids. The DNA of the CDR3 is TGTGCCAGCAGTCCCCGGACTTTGGAGACCCAGTACTTC. As protein: CASSPRTLETQYF.

This clonotype was observed many times. The chain recombines TRBV28 with TRBJ2-3; possibly TRBD2 for D (5 bases). The CDR3 totals 14 residues. V lost 0 bases and J 1 base, leaving 5 bases between the germline ends. Germline lookup yields CDR1 MDHEN and CDR2 SYDVKM. CDR3 nucleotides: TGTGCCAGCAGTTTATGGCGGGGCACAGATACGCAGTATTTT. It specifies CASSLWRGTDTQYF.

This chain uses TRBV2 with TRBJ2-1; TRBD2 matches 11 bases. CDR1 SNHLY and CDR2 FYNNEI come from the germline V gene. CDR3 size: 16 residues. The trim removed 4 bases at V and 7 bases at J, leaving 9 bases unmatched. The CDR3, as DNA: TGTGCCAGCAGTGCCCGCCTAGCGGGAGGTGAAAATGAGCAGTTCTTC. It yields the protein CASSARLAGGENEQFF.

The chain is built from TRBV6-1 and TRBJ1-5; no firm D call. This CDR3 is 15 amino acids long. From germline, CDR1 is MNHNS and CDR2 SASEGT. V lost 2 bases to trimming and J lost 0 bases, with 8 bases between them. CDR3 in DNA: TGTGCCAGCAGTGAATCCGTATATAGCAATCAGCCCCAGCATTTT. Amino acids: CASSESVYSNQPQHF.

A single count supports this clonotype. The chain's CDR3 is CASSLAHLDRGYGYTF. The CDR3 nucleotides read TGTGCCAGCAGCTTAGCGCATTTGGACAGGGGCTATGGCTACACCTTC. This sequence joins TRBV7-2 and TRBJ1-2, with TRBD1 matching over 9 bases. Germline V gene data show CDR1 as SGHTA and CDR2 as FQGNSA. The trim removed 0 bases at V and 4 bases at J, leaving 6 bases unmatched. The CDR3 covers 16 residues.

The rearrangement joins TRBV5-6 to TRBJ2-3, with D possibly being TRBD1 (6 bases). Trimming took 4 bases from V and 6 from J, leaving 24 bases between them. CDR1 and CDR2 (germline): SGHDT, YYEEEE. This CDR3 region has 17 residues. CDR3 coding DNA: TGTGCCAGCAGCGCTCCGGGACACACGAATTCATGGGATACGCAGTATTTT. It specifies CASSAPGHTNSWDTQYF.

The table lists this clonotype with a few counts. The V call is TRBV28, the J call TRBJ2-7, with D possibly matching TRBD1 (6 bases). The germline CDR1 and CDR2 sequences are MDHEN and SYDVKM. The V end lost 6 bases, the J end lost 2 bases, and 17 bases lay between the germline ends. The CDR3 loop spans 15 amino acids. CDR3 loop: CASSGHGGPPYEQYF. The CDR3 region has the DNA TGTGCCAGCAGCGGCCATGGGGGCCCCCCCTACGAGCAGTACTTC.

V gene TRBV7-9 combines with J gene TRBJ2-1, with 8 bases matching TRBD2. CDR1 and CDR2 from the germline V gene are SEHNR and FQNEAQ (reference sequence). This CDR3 region has 16 residues. V lost 1 base, J lost 7 bases, and 9 bases stayed unmatched. The CDR3 spells CASSLGAGGLGNEQFF. The CDR3, as DNA: TGTGCCAGCAGCTTAGGGGCGGGGGGCCTGGGGAATGAGCAGTTCTTC.

Here the CDR3 DNA reads TGTGCCAGCAGCTTAACCCTAAGCACCGCAACTAATGAAAAACTGTTTTTT. Its translation is CASSLTLSTATNEKLFF. The V and J genes are TRBV7-6 and TRBJ1-4, with D uncertain. The V gene lost 2 bases and the J gene lost 0 bases, with 13 bases spanning the gap. Germline V lookup: CDR1 SGHVS, CDR2 FNYEAQ. This CDR3 is built from 17 residues.

This clonotype was observed a handful of times. The V and J genes are TRBV3-1 and TRBJ2-7, with a possible D match to TRBD2 (5 bases). Germline-derived CDR1 and CDR2 are LGHDT and YNNKEL (reference sequence). CDR3 size: 15 residues. Trimming removed 1 base from V and 0 bases from J, with 10 bases in between. CDR3 in amino acids: CASSQGGDPSYEQYF. The CDR3 DNA is TGTGCCAGCAGCCAAGGGGGAGACCCCTCCTACGAGCAGTACTTC.

The chain joins TRBV10-2 to TRBJ1-6; no reliable D call. V gave up 7 bases and J gave up 1 base, with 11 bases separating them. CDR3 size: 15 residues. The V gene's germline CDR1 is WSHSY and CDR2 SAAADI. This chain's CDR3 is CASIPGRSYNSPLHF. The CDR3 region has the DNA TGCGCCAGCATCCCAGGACGGTCCTATAATTCACCCCTCCACTTT.

This rearrangement joins TRBV20-1 to TRBJ2-7; TRBD1 matches 7 bases. The CDR3 extends over 14 amino acids. Germline V gives CDR1 DFQATT, CDR2 SNEGSKA (reference sequence). V dropped 2 bases and J dropped 1; count of bases not matched to a gene: 5. CDR3: CSARSGGASYEQYF. CDR3 nucleotides: TGCAGTGCTAGATCAGGGGGAGCGTCCTACGAGCAGTACTTC.

This clonotype was seen at least ten times. The chain recombines TRBV28 with TRBJ2-7, with TRBD2 matching over 9 bases. The junction had 5 bases not matched to a gene; V was cut back by 2 bases and J by 3 bases. The length of the CDR3 is 15 residues. Germline assignment: CDR1 MDHEN and CDR2 SYDVKM. CDR3 nucleotide sequence: TGTGCCAGCAGTTTAGCGGGAGGGATCTACTACGAGCAGTACTTC. Translated, it gives CASSLAGGIYYEQYF.

V is TRBV2 and J is TRBJ1-6; TRBD1 agrees at 12 bases. CDR3 size: 15 residues. V trimming: 6 bases; J trimming: 14 bases; junction bases outside the gene matches: 11. Germline CDR1 is SNHLY and CDR2 is FYNNEI. CDR3 DNA sequence: TGTGCCAGCAGGGCCAGCGGGACAGGGGGCGCATCCCTCCACTTT. Amino acid sequence: CASRASGTGGASLHF.

The chain combines TRBV20-1 with TRBJ2-1, with 7 bases matching TRBD1. The ends lost 3 bases at V and 4 bases at J; junction bases unmatched: 6. CDR3 size: 14 residues. Per the germline V gene, CDR1 is DFQATT and CDR2 is SNEGSKA (reference sequence). The chain's CDR3 is CSASPRTGYNEQFF. The DNA for the CDR3 is TGCAGTGCTAGCCCCAGGACAGGTTACAATGAGCAGTTCTTC.

This chain joins TRBV7-8 and TRBJ2-1; 8 bases fit TRBD1. The germline CDR1 and CDR2 sequences are SGHVS and FQNEAQ. The CDR3 is 13 amino acids. The V gene end was trimmed by 7 bases and the J gene end by 8 bases; junction bases not matched to a gene: 7. The CDR3 sequence: CASKGQGAYEQFF. The CDR3 DNA is TGTGCCAGCAAGGGGCAGGGGGCCTATGAGCAGTTCTTC.

V is TRBV28 and J is TRBJ2-1; 7 bases match TRBD1. Germline V CDR1 and CDR2: MDHEN, SYDVKM. There are 15 residues in the CDR3. The trim removed 6 bases at V and 10 bases at J, leaving 15 bases unmatched. The CDR3 DNA reads TGTGCCAGCAGCCGGACAGGCCTTACCTCCTACGAGCAGTTCTTC. It is translated as CASSRTGLTSYEQFF. Combining the CDR3 with reference TRBV28 and TRBJ2-1 gives the whole variable domain DVKVTQSSRYLVKRTGEKVFLECVQDMDHENMFWYRQDPGLGLRLIYFSYDVKMKEKGDIPEGYSVSREKKERFSLILESASTNQTSMYLCASSRTGLTSYEQFFGPGTRLTVL.

The rearrangement joins TRBV7-2 to TRBJ2-7; no clear D. Trimming took off 5 bases at V and 3 bases at J, with 11 bases between the two ends. The CDR3 length is 13 residues. Germline CDR1 SGHTA, CDR2 FQGNSA. The CDR3 loop reads CASSPMVVYEQYF. In DNA form, the CDR3 reads TGTGCCAGCAGCCCAATGGTTGTCTACGAGCAGTACTTC. The entire variable domain, with the rest obtained from reference TRBV7-2 and TRBJ2-7, is as follows: GAGVSQSPSNKVTEKGKDVELRCDPISGHTALYWYRQSLGQGLEFLIYFQGNSAPDKSGLPSDRFSAERTGGSVSTLTIQRTQQEDSAVYLCASSPMVVYEQYFGPGTRLTVT.

This clonotype was detected only a few times. V gene TRBV2 combines with J gene TRBJ2-1; D is unresolved. In germline, CDR1 is SNHLY, CDR2 FYNNEI. V was shortened by 6 bases and J by 3 bases, with 12 bases between the two germline ends. This CDR3 has 14 residues. CDR3 sequence reads: CASRMDLVYNEQFF. The CDR3 DNA follows: TGTGCCAGCAGGATGGACCTGGTCTACAATGAGCAGTTCTTC.

The chain links TRBV15 to TRBJ2-1, with D perhaps TRBD2 (5 bases). The J call may be mistaken, given a closer DNA end match to TRBJ2-7. The CDR3 sequence is 13 residues long. Germline lookup yields CDR1 LNHNV and CDR2 YYDKDF (reference sequence). CDR3 nucleotides: TGTGCCACCAGCAGAGTCCTAGCTGCTGAGCAGTACTTC. It codes for CATSRVLAAEQYF.

The chain couples TRBV6-1 to TRBJ2-7; TRBD2 might be the D (6 bases). Germline-derived CDR1 and CDR2 are MNHNS and SASEGT. The CDR3 runs to 15 residues. The V end was cut by 4 bases, the J end by 4 bases, with 17 bases between. The CDR3 here is CASSGYGGGPYEQYF. Here the CDR3 DNA reads TGTGCCAGCAGTGGCTACGGGGGTGGTCCTTACGAGCAGTACTTC.

This clonotype turned up a few times. This chain links TRBV3-1 with TRBJ2-1; the match to TRBD2 covers 10 bases. CDR1 is LGHDT, CDR2 YNNKEL, per germline (reference sequence). CDR3 size: 19 residues. Germline trimming cut 3 bases from V and 3 bases from J; bases unmatched to any gene: 14. CDR3 region: CASSHLTRTSGPIYNEQFF. The CDR3 region has the DNA TGTGCCAGCAGCCACCTCACCCGGACTAGCGGCCCTATCTACAATGAGCAGTTCTTC.